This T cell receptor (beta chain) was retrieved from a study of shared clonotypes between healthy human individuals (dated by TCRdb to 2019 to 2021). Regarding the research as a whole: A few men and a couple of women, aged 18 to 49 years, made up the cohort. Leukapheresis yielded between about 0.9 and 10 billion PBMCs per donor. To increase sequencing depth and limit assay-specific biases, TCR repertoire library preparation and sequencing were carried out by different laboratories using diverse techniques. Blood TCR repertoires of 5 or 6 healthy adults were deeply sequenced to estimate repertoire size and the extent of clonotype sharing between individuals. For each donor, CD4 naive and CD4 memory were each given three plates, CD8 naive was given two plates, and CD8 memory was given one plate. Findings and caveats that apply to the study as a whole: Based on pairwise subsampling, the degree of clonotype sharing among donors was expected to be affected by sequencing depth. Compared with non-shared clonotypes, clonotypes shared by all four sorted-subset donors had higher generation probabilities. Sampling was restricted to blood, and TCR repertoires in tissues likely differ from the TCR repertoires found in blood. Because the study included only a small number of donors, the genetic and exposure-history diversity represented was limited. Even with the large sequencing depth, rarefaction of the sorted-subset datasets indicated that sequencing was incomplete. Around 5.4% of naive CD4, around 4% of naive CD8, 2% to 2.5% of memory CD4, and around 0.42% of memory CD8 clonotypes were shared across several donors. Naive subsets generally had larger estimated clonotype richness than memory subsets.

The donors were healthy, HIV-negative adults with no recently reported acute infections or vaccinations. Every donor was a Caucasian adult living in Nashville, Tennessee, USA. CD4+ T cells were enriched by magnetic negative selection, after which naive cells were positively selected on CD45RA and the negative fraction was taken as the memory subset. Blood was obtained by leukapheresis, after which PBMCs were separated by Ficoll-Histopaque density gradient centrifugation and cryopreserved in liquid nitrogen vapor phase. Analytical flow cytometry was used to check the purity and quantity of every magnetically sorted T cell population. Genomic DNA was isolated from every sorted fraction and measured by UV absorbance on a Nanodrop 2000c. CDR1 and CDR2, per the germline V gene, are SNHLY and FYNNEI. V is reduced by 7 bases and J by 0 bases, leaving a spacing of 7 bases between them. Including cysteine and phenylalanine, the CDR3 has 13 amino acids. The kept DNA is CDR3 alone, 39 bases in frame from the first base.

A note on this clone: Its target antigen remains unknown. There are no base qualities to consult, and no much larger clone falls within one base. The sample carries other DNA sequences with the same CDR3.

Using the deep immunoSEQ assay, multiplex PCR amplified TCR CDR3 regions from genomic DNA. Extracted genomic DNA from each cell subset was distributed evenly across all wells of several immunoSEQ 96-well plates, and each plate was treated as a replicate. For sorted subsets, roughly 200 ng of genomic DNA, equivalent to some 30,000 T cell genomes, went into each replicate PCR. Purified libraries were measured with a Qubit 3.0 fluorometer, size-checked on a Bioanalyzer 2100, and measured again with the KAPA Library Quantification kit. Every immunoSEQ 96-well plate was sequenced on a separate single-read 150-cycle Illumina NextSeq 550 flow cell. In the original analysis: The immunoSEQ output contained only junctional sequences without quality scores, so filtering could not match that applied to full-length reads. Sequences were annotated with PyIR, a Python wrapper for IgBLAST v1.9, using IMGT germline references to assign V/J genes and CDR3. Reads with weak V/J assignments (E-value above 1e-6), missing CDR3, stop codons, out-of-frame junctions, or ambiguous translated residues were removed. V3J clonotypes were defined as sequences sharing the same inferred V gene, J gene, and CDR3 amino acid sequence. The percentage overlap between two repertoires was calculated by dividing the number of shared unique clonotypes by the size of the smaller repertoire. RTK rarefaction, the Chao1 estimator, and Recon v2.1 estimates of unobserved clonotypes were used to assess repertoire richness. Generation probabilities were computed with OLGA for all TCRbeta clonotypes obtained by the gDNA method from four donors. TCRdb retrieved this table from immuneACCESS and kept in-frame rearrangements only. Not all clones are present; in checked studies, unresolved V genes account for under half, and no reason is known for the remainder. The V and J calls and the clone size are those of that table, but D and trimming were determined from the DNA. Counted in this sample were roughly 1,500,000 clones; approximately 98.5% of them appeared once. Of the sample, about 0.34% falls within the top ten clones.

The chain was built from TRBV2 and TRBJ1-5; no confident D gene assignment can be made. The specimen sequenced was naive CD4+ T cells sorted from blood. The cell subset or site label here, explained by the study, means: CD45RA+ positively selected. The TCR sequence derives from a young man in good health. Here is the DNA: TGTGCCAGCAAGGGAGATAGCAATCAGCCCCAGCATTTT. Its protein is CASKGDSNQPQHF.